This paragraph covers one TCR beta chain sequence. Its antigen remains unidentified. This sample stems from a study of cytomegalovirus exposure and HLA in healthy donors. The study's findings and limits: Reports state that TCR beta sequences accurately predicted most subjects' HLA-A and HLA-B alleles. Indistinguishability led to the exclusion of some V segments, TRBV6-2 and TRBV6-3 included. Prior analysis indicated that the majority of TCR beta V segments exhibited productivity approximately 87% or approximately 30% of the time.

Germline CDR1 SEHNR, CDR2 FQNEAQ (reference sequence). Deletions cut 11 bases from V and 8 bases from J, with 12 bases between. The CDR3 extends over 10 amino acids. The PCR contained 60 Vbeta and 13 Jbeta primers. Sequencing used immunoSEQ multiplex PCR; TCRdb keeps in-frame clones, though not all of them. The sample holds a few hundred thousand clones, around 80% seen once. The rearrangement links TRBV7-9 to TRBJ1-1; no reliable D call. The sample consisted of PBMCs. The clonotype originates from a girl aged 2 to 9 in good health and CMV-seronegative. The CDR3 region has the DNA TGTGCCCGGGAGGCGTTCGAAGCTTTCTTT. Protein sequence: CAREAFEAFF.